What follows are 27 T cell receptor beta chains derived from one specimen sequenced in a study of blood T cell repertoires in COVID-19. The method was immunoSEQ multiplex PCR; TCRdb's version includes in-frame clones alone and lacks a portion of them. Here the sample spans about 250,000 clones, approximately 90% being singletons. What was sequenced was peripheral blood. Receptors were obtained from a woman aged 25-40 years with COVID-19, enrolled during active disease.

This sequence joins TRBV24-1 and TRBJ2-1; 8 bases are a match to TRBD1. CDR1 and CDR2 from the germline V gene are KGHDR and SFDVKD. Trimming took 6 bases from V and 7 from J; bases not matched to a gene: 10. CDR3 length equals 15 residues. The CDR3 DNA follows: TGTGCCACCAGTAGAGGGACAGGTGGGAAAAATGAGCAGTTCTTC. This translates into CATSRGTGGKNEQFF.

This clone was counted a single time. The V call is TRBV5-6, the J call TRBJ1-6; 8 nucleotides line up with TRBD1. The CDR3 contains 14 residues. Per germline, CDR1 SGHDT and CDR2 YYEEEE. Losses at the gene ends were 4 bases for V and 6 bases for J; bases not matched to a gene: 3. In DNA form, the CDR3 reads TGTGCCAGCAGCGTGACAGGGGCTAATTCACCCCTCCACTTT. This gives the protein CASSVTGANSPLHF.

The chain recombines TRBV5-8 with TRBJ1-1; weak D call: TRBD1 (5 bases). The CDR3 has 15 residues. Trimming took 1 base from V and 6 from J, leaving 16 bases between them. Per germline, CDR1 SGHTS and CDR2 YDEGEE. This CDR3 reads CASSLQGREGPEAFF. The CDR3 nucleotides read TGTGCCAGCAGCTTGCAGGGCAGGGAAGGTCCTGAAGCTTTCTTT.

This chain connects TRBV2 to TRBJ2-7; 12 nucleotides align to TRBD2. Germline CDR1 reads SNHLY; CDR2 reads FYNNEI. Trimming removed 7 bases from V and 6 bases from J; junction bases left unmatched: 13. CDR3 length: 16 residues. CDR3 in amino acids: CASIRLAGVGSGEQYF. As DNA, the CDR3 is TGTGCCAGCATCCGACTAGCGGGGGTGGGATCGGGCGAGCAGTACTTC.

This chain uses TRBV5-1 with TRBJ1-4, with TRBD1 matching 9 bases. Germline-derived CDR1 and CDR2 are SGHRS and YFSETQ. The CDR3 runs to 15 residues. Unmatched junction bases numbered 7, after V lost 4 bases and J lost 6 bases. As DNA, the CDR3 is TGCGCCAGCAGCCTCGCCGGGACAGGGTATGAAAAACTGTTTTTT. It yields the protein CASSLAGTGYEKLFF.

The V gene is TRBV4-3, the J gene TRBJ1-6; possibly TRBD1 for D (5 bases). This CDR3 region has 16 residues. V was shortened by 0 bases and J by 5 bases, with 11 bases between the two germline ends. Germline CDR1 is LGHNA and CDR2 is YSLEER. CDR3 residues: CASSQEHAGNNSPLHF. CDR3 in DNA: TGCGCCAGCAGCCAAGAACACGCAGGGAATAATTCACCCCTCCACTTT.

The chain links TRBV28 to TRBJ1-2; unclear D gene. This CDR3 has 11 residues. The germline V and J ends were trimmed by 4 bases and 4 bases, with 4 bases remaining between them. The germline CDR1 and CDR2 sequences are MDHEN and SYDVKM. This CDR3 is CASSSVYGYTF. CDR3 nucleotides: TGTGCCAGCAGTTCCGTCTATGGCTACACCTTC.

The chain recombines TRBV11-3 with TRBJ2-3; 7 nucleotides align to TRBD2. V lost 3 bases, J lost 0 bases, and 6 bases stayed unmatched. The CDR3 sequence is 16 residues long. Germline V gives CDR1 SGHNT, CDR2 YENEEA. The CDR3 nucleotides are TGTGCCAGCAGCTTTACTAGCGTCGATAGCACAGATACGCAGTATTTT. It translates to CASSFTSVDSTDTQYF.

About this clone itself: Distinct nucleotide sequences in the sample also encode this CDR3. The chain links TRBV18 to TRBJ2-3; D may be TRBD1 (6 bases). Germline V gene sequence: CDR1 KGHSH, CDR2 LQKENI. V was pared by 2 bases and J by 0 bases, with 9 bases between. CDR3 size: 15 residues. The CDR3 here is CASSPTRGSTDTQYF. The CDR3 nucleotides read TGTGCCAGCTCACCAACCAGGGGAAGCACAGATACGCAGTATTTT.

This chain connects TRBV21-1 to TRBJ2-7; TRBD2, the D gene given by the table, was not confirmed from the DNA. TRBV21-1 is a pseudogene locus. This CDR3 has 14 residues. The CDR3 sequence is CASSRRSRGYEQYV. The CDR3 DNA sequence: TGTGCCAGCAGCAGGAGGAGTAGAGGCTACGAGCAGTACGTC.

The genes are TRBV5-4 and TRBJ2-7; 8 bases are a match to TRBD2. Unmatched junction bases numbered 11, after V lost 4 bases and J lost 8 bases. The CDR3 covers 14 residues. CDR1 and CDR2 (germline): SGHNT, YYREEE (reference sequence). The CDR3 region is CASSRDASGSQQYV. As DNA, the CDR3 is TGTGCCAGCAGCCGTGACGCTAGCGGGTCACAGCAGTACGTC.

The chain has TRBV27 and TRBJ2-3; TRBD2 is a possible D gene (6 bases). Trimming left V 5 bases short and J 1 base short, with 19 bases between. Germline V gene sequence: CDR1 MNHEY, CDR2 SMNVEV (reference sequence). The CDR3 extends over 17 amino acids. CDR3 sequence (DNA): TGTGCCAGCAGTCCCTCCTCGGGGGACCTAGGCACAGATACGCAGTATTTT. Encoded protein: CASSPSSGDLGTDTQYF.

The rearrangement uses TRBV27 and TRBJ1-1; D ambiguous. The V gene lost 0 bases and the J gene lost 3 bases, with 11 bases spanning the gap. The germline V gene has CDR1 MNHEY and CDR2 SMNVEV (reference sequence). This CDR3 has 15 amino acids. The DNA of the CDR3 is TGTGCCAGCAGTTTATCGAGGGCCGGGGACACTGAAGCTTTCTTT. Amino acids: CASSLSRAGDTEAFF.

A word on this clone: Other DNA sequences of this sample code for an identical CDR3. The chain couples TRBV11-2 to TRBJ1-1; D gene ambiguous. V lost 0 bases to trimming and J lost 3 bases, with 5 bases between them. The CDR3 has 13 amino acids. Germline loops: CDR1 SGHAT, CDR2 FQNNGV. The CDR3 loop is CASSLDRDTEAFF. In nucleotides, the CDR3 is TGTGCCAGCAGCTTAGATCGGGACACTGAAGCTTTCTTT.

CDR3 in DNA: TGTGCCAGCAGCTTCGACAGGGGGCCTAATGAAAAACTGTTTTTT. The encoded protein is CASSFDRGPNEKLFF. The chain is built from TRBV7-2 and TRBJ1-4; 10 positions agree with TRBD1. The germline gives CDR1 SGHTA, CDR2 FQGNSA. V lost 3 bases, J lost 3 bases, and 1 base stayed unmatched. The CDR3 is 15 residues long.

The chain employs TRBV14 and TRBJ1-1; D is unresolved. This CDR3 has 16 residues. V lost 2 bases, J lost 2 bases, and 15 bases lay in between. The germline gives CDR1 SGHDN, CDR2 FVKESK. The CDR3 DNA is TGTGCCAGCAGCCAATTTCTTATGGGCAGAAACACTGAAGCTTTCTTT. It is translated as CASSQFLMGRNTEAFF.

The rearrangement links TRBV5-1 to TRBJ2-1; 8 bases are shared with TRBD2. The CDR3 is 17 residues long. V lost 4 bases and J lost 7; bases outside the gene matches: 16. The germline gives CDR1 SGHRS, CDR2 YFSETQ. The CDR3: CASSPGGSTNVGNEQFF. CDR3 DNA sequence: TGCGCCAGCAGCCCGGGGGGGTCGACCAACGTGGGGAATGAGCAGTTCTTC.

This chain links TRBV4-2 with TRBJ2-4; 7 bases map to TRBD1. Germline trimming cut 4 bases from V and 6 bases from J; bases unmatched to any gene: 9. The CDR3 totals 15 residues. Germline V lookup: CDR1 LGHNA, CDR2 YNFKEQ. The CDR3 reads CASSRTRQGTNIQYF. The CDR3 nucleotides are TGTGCCAGCAGCCGAACTAGACAGGGAACAAACATTCAGTACTTC.

The chain couples TRBV18 to TRBJ1-1; possibly TRBD1 for D (6 bases). The CDR3 runs to 15 residues. V lost 5 bases and J 1 base, leaving 14 bases between the germline ends. The germline gives CDR1 KGHSH, CDR2 LQKENI. The CDR3 sequence is CASSKEGGANTEAFF. CDR3 coding DNA: TGTGCCAGCTCAAAGGAAGGGGGAGCGAACACTGAAGCTTTCTTT.

The chain carries TRBV7-9 and TRBJ2-1, with D possibly matching TRBD1 (6 bases). CDR1 is SEHNR and CDR2 is FQNEAQ in the germline V gene (reference sequence). The CDR3 covers 15 residues. Trimming took 4 bases from V and 7 from J, leaving 17 bases between them. For the CDR3, the DNA is TGTGCCAGCAGCTCCGATTGGACAGTTGAGAATGAGCAGTTCTTC. Translated, it gives CASSSDWTVENEQFF.

The chain recombines TRBV15 with TRBJ1-2; a possible D gene is TRBD1 (6 bases). Germline assignment: CDR1 LNHNV and CDR2 YYDKDF (reference sequence). The CDR3 has 15 residues. V was shortened by 0 bases and J by 13 bases, with 21 bases between the two germline ends. This CDR3 reads CATSRDLIETDSGTF. Written as DNA, the CDR3 is TGTGCCACCAGCAGAGACCTAATAGAAACGGACAGTGGCACCTTC.

This clone was observed a single time. The CDR3 protein is CASSPSGQTYGYTF. CDR3 nucleotides: TGCGCCAGCAGCCCCTCGGGACAGACCTATGGCTACACCTTC. J is TRBJ1-2 and V is TRBV5-1; 7 bases fit TRBD1. CDR1 is SGHRS, CDR2 YFSETQ, per germline. The trim removed 4 bases at V and 4 bases at J, leaving 7 bases unmatched. The CDR3 consists of 14 residues.

V gene TRBV4-2 combines with J gene TRBJ2-3; D unresolved. The germline gives CDR1 LGHNA, CDR2 YNFKEQ. The V and J ends lost 0 bases and 1 base respectively, with 14 bases between them. CDR3 size: 17 residues. The CDR3 DNA is TGTGCCAGCAGCCAAGATATCTCCGAGTCGCGCACAGATACGCAGTATTTT. It is translated as CASSQDISESRTDTQYF.

This chain joins TRBV29-1 and TRBJ2-7; 9 positions agree with TRBD2. Trimming removed 4 bases from V and 2 bases from J; junction bases left unmatched: 6. The CDR3 is made up of 14 amino acids. CDR1 SQVTM and CDR2 ANQGSEA come from the germline V gene. CDR3 protein: CSVVGGGAAYEQYF. CDR3 nucleotides: TGCAGCGTTGTCGGCGGGGGGGCAGCCTACGAGCAGTACTTC.

V and J are TRBV9 and TRBJ2-2, with D possibly TRBD2 on 6 matching bases. Germline CDR1 reads SGDLS; CDR2 reads YYNGEE. This CDR3 spans 16 amino acids. V gave up 0 bases and J gave up 3 bases, with 12 bases separating them. CDR3 nucleotide sequence: TGTGCCAGCAGCGTAGGGGTGACTAGTTACACCGGGGAGCTGTTTTTT. It yields the protein CASSVGVTSYTGELFF.

This clone is a singleton in its sample. The CDR3, as DNA: TGCAGTGCTAGTCTTCCAGGGGGCGAAGGAAACACCATATATTTT. Encoded protein: CSASLPGGEGNTIYF. The chain combines TRBV20-1 with TRBJ1-3, with TRBD1 matching 8 bases. V lost 3 bases and J lost 4; bases outside the gene matches: 8. The V gene's germline CDR1 is DFQATT and CDR2 SNEGSKA (reference sequence). This CDR3 has 15 residues.

The chain is built from TRBV3-1 (or the pseudogene TRBV3-2) and TRBJ1-5; D gene uncertain. CDR1 and CDR2 from the germline V gene are LGHDT and YNNKEL (reference sequence). This CDR3 has 15 amino acids. Trimming took 1 base from V and 11 from J, leaving 18 bases between them. For the CDR3, the DNA is TGTGCCAGCAGCCAAGGGGGTAAGCGGGGAATAGCCCAGCATTTT. Encoded protein: CASSQGGKRGIAQHF.